This entry describes one T cell receptor (beta chain). These data originate in a study of OX40 agonist ivuxolimab in advanced cancers. Germline V gene sequence: CDR1 WNHNN, CDR2 SYGVQD (reference sequence). The V and J ends lost 0 bases and 7 bases respectively, with 15 bases between them. CDR3 length equals 15 residues. Sequencing was performed with immunoSEQ multiplex PCR; in TCRdb, only in-frame clones are kept and a portion is missing. The sample yields about 59,000 clones, around 87% seen once. The J gene is TRBJ1-1, the V gene TRBV10-1, with D uncertain. This receptor was obtained from an adult with an advanced solid tumor such as melanoma, head and neck, liver or kidney cancer. The sample in question was CD4+ or CD8+ T cells sorted from blood, obtained in a trial of the OX40 agonist ivuxolimab. In DNA, the CDR3 is TGCGCCAGCAGTGAGTCGTACGCATGGGAGGGTGAAGCTTTCTTT. This encodes CASSESYAWEGEAFF.